This T cell receptor beta chain was found in a study of cytomegalovirus exposure and HLA in healthy donors. Use of 60 Vbeta and 13 Jbeta primers characterized the PCR. Repertoires were generated with immunoSEQ multiplex PCR, while TCRdb's copy carries only in-frame clones and drops some. The sample includes approximately 120,000 clones, approximately 77% seen only once; the top ten take about 1.8%. In this sample, this clone turned up a few times. Trimming took off 3 bases at V and 7 bases at J, with 18 bases between the two ends. Germline values: CDR1 LNHDA, CDR2 SQIVND (reference sequence). This CDR3 is built from 15 residues.

The V call is TRBV19, the J call TRBJ1-2; D possibly corresponds to TRBD1 (6 bases). The receptor comes from a man aged 18 to 30 in good health and CMV-seronegative. The sequencing sample was made of PBMCs. CDR3 coding DNA: TGTGCCAGTAGTATTGGACAGACAGATTATTTTGGCTACACCTTC. This translates into CASSIGQTDYFGYTF.